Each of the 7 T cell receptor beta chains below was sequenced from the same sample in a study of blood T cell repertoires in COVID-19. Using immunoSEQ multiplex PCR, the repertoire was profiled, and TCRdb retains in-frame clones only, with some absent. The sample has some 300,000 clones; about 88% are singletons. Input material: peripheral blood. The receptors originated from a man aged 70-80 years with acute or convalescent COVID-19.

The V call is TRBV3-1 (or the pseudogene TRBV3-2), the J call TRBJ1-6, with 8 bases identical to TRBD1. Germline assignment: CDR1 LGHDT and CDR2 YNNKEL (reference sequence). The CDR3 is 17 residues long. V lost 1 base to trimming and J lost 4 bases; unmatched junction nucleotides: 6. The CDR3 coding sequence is TGTGCCAGCAGCCAAGTCTCCGGGACAGGATATAATTCACCCCTCCACTTT. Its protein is CASSQVSGTGYNSPLHF.

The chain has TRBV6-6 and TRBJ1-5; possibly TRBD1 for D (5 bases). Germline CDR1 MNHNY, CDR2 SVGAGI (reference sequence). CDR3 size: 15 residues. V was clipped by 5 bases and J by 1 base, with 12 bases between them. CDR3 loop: CASSLTDSSNQPQHF. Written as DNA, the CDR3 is TGTGCCAGCAGTCTTACCGACAGCAGCAATCAGCCCCAGCATTTT.

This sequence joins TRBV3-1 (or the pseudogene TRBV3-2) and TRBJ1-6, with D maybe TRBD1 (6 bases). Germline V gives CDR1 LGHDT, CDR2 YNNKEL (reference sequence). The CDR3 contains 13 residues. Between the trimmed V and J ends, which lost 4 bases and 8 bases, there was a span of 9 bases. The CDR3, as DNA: TGTGCCAGCAGCCCAAAGGGGGATTCACCCCTCCACTTT. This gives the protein CASSPKGDSPLHF.

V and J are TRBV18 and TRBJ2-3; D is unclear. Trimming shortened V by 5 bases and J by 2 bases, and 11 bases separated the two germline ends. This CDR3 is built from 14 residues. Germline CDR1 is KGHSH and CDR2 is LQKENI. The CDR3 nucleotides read TGTGCCAGCTCATCCTCAGTTCTCACAGATACGCAGTATTTT. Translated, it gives CASSSSVLTDTQYF.

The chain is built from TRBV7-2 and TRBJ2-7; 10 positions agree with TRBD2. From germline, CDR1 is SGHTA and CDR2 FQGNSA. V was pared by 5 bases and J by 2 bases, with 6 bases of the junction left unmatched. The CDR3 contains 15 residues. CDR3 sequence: CASSPTSGNTYEQYF. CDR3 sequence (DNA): TGTGCCAGCAGCCCCACTAGCGGGAATACCTACGAGCAGTACTTC.

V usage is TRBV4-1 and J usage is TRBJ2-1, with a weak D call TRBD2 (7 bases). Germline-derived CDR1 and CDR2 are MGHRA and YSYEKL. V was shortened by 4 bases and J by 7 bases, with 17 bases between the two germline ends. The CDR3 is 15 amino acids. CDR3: CASSLHGGPGNEQFF. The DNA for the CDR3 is TGCGCCAGCAGCCTTCACGGGGGGCCCGGGAATGAGCAGTTCTTC.

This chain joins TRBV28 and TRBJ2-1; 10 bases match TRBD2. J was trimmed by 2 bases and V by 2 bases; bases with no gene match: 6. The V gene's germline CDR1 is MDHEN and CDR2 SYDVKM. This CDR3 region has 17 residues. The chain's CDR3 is CASSLGGLAVPYNEQFF. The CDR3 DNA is TGTGCCAGCAGTTTAGGCGGACTAGCGGTGCCCTACAATGAGCAGTTCTTC.